These T cell receptor beta chains were read from a single sample in a study of CD8+ T cells in alopecia areata. Clones were read by immunoSEQ multiplex PCR, and TCRdb kept only the in-frame ones, dropping some. The sample yields roughly 250,000 clones, under 80% seen once. Sequenced material: CD4+ T cells sorted from blood, taken at week 0. The source of these receptors is a human donor with alopecia areata. The CDR3 runs from the conserved cysteine through the conserved F or W. The order of the fields is V gene, J gene, clone size, CDR3 protein. The size field is filled for only some rows; it gives once, few, many or a size class.

V gene: TRBV7-2
J gene: TRBJ2-7
clone size: .
CDR3 protein: CASSFFRSSYEQYF

V gene: TRBV29-1
J gene: TRBJ2-7
clone size: few
CDR3 protein: CSVGQGQGEQYF

V gene: TRBV4-3
J gene: TRBJ2-5
clone size: .
CDR3 protein: CASSPGSSQETQYF

V gene: TRBV23-1
J gene: TRBJ2-2
clone size: .
CDR3 protein: CASSQSPGITGELFF

V gene: TRBV9
J gene: TRBJ1-5
clone size: .
CDR3 protein: CASSVDGDQPQHF

V gene: TRBV30
J gene: TRBJ1-5
clone size: few
CDR3 protein: CAWSVPGAAPSNQPQHF

V gene: TRBV25-1
J gene: TRBJ1-5
clone size: .
CDR3 protein: CASSEVGGGPQHF

V gene: TRBV7-2
J gene: TRBJ2-3
clone size: .
CDR3 protein: CASSFRPRTDTQYF

V gene: TRBV6-4
J gene: TRBJ2-2
clone size: .
CDR3 protein: CASSSEEAGELFF

V gene: TRBV2
J gene: TRBJ2-5
clone size: .
CDR3 protein: CASRPDWGETQYF

V gene: TRBV19
J gene: TRBJ1-5
clone size: .
CDR3 protein: CASRSRISNQPQHF

V gene: TRBV30
J gene: TRBJ1-1
clone size: .
CDR3 protein: CAWTRGRTEAFF

V gene: TRBV30
J gene: TRBJ1-3
clone size: .
CDR3 protein: CAWRTAGSRNTIYF

V gene: TRBV7-2
J gene: TRBJ2-7
clone size: .
CDR3 protein: CASSWGQNYEQYF

V gene: TRBV19
J gene: TRBJ1-1
clone size: .
CDR3 protein: CASSMYTEAFF

V gene: TRBV30
J gene: TRBJ2-1
clone size: .
CDR3 protein: CAWTRTSSGEQFF

V gene: TRBV15
J gene: TRBJ2-7
clone size: .
CDR3 protein: CATKKDYRDYEQYF

V gene: TRBV30
J gene: TRBJ2-6
clone size: .
CDR3 protein: CAWDRASSGANVLTF

V gene: TRBV29-1
J gene: TRBJ1-1
clone size: .
CDR3 protein: CSVSREGDTEAFF

V gene: TRBV4-2
J gene: TRBJ2-7
clone size: .
CDR3 protein: CASSQGGGEAEQYF

V gene: TRBV5-1
J gene: TRBJ2-7
clone size: .
CDR3 protein: CASSLDTHSYEQYF

V gene: TRBV5-6
J gene: TRBJ2-5
clone size: .
CDR3 protein: CASRPFSGAGETQYF

V gene: TRBV11-2
J gene: TRBJ2-7
clone size: few
CDR3 protein: CASSLGLAAYEQYF

V gene: TRBV5-1
J gene: TRBJ2-7
clone size: few
CDR3 protein: CASSLVGSDYEQYF

V gene: TRBV6-5
J gene: TRBJ2-5
clone size: .
CDR3 protein: CASSNRGRETQYF

V gene: TRBV30
J gene: TRBJ2-6
clone size: .
CDR3 protein: CAWSVWRAGANVLTF

V gene: TRBV5-6
J gene: TRBJ2-2
clone size: few
CDR3 protein: CASSLETGAINTGELFF

V gene: TRBV29-1
J gene: TRBJ2-5
clone size: .
CDR3 protein: CSVGWGWTRSPSRSQYF

V gene: TRBV30
J gene: TRBJ2-3
clone size: few
CDR3 protein: CAWRQEGAQYF

V gene: TRBV29-1
J gene: TRBJ2-1
clone size: .
CDR3 protein: CSVDSEQFF

V gene: TRBV2
J gene: TRBJ2-1
clone size: .
CDR3 protein: CASSERSGGYNEQFF

V gene: TRBV15
J gene: TRBJ2-3
clone size: .
CDR3 protein: CATAWDYLSTDTQYF

V gene: TRBV5-1
J gene: TRBJ2-1
clone size: .
CDR3 protein: CASSLVGPYNEQFF

V gene: TRBV6-6
J gene: TRBJ1-5
clone size: once
CDR3 protein: CASTPGSNQPQHF

V gene: TRBV27
J gene: TRBJ1-2
clone size: .
CDR3 protein: CASSLSAKNYGYTF

V gene: TRBV14
J gene: TRBJ1-1
clone size: .
CDR3 protein: CASRREATMNTEAFF